The clone carrying this T cell receptor (beta chain) has a handful of counts. Antigen unknown. The data derive from a study of vaccination effects on CD4 cells after COVID-19. Study context: Post-vaccine sample collection fell at a median of 72 days after the second dose.

Clones were sequenced by immunoSEQ multiplex PCR, and TCRdb holds only the in-frame ones, with some missing. The data show about 73,000 clones, over 65% seen once. Subsequent to a culture period of 10 days, CD4+ T cells were isolated. As their vaccination, participants received two doses of either BNT162b2 or mRNA-1273. Sequenced material: CD4+ T cells from PBMCs cultured without peptide, taken after COVID-19 vaccination. The receptor comes from a human donor who received a COVID-19 vaccine.

CDR3 region: CASSRDQGGELFF. In nucleotides, the CDR3 is TGTGCCAGCAGCCGAGACCAGGGCGGGGAGCTGTTTTTT. This chain uses TRBV11-2 with TRBJ2-2; tentatively, D is TRBD1 (5 bases). Trimming removed 5 bases from V and 7 bases from J, with 11 bases in between. This CDR3 has 13 amino acids. Germline V CDR1 and CDR2: SGHAT, FQNNGV.